This TCR beta chain was sequenced during a study of blood T cell repertoires in COVID-19. Study as a whole: The cDNA or gDNA used as material had been derived from T cells, B-cell-depleted T cells, or PBMCs.

In Cohort 3, a recovered donor had either two negative PCRs, clearance, or symptom resolution. The ends lost 3 bases at V and 2 bases at J; junction bases unmatched: 5. Germline V gives CDR1 LGHNA, CDR2 YNFKEQ. There are 16 residues in the CDR3. The assay was immunoSEQ multiplex PCR, and TCRdb's table has in-frame clones only and misses some. Among about 270,000 clones listed, 86% were seen once. The sequence came from a woman aged 18-35 years who had recovered from COVID-19. V gene TRBV4-2 combines with J gene TRBJ1-5; 9 bases match TRBD1. The sequenced material came from PBMCs or T cells enriched from blood (not recorded which). The CDR3, as DNA: TGTGCCAGCAGCCAGGCAACAGGGGGCCGCAATCAGCCCCAGCATTTT. Amino acid sequence: CASSQATGGRNQPQHF.